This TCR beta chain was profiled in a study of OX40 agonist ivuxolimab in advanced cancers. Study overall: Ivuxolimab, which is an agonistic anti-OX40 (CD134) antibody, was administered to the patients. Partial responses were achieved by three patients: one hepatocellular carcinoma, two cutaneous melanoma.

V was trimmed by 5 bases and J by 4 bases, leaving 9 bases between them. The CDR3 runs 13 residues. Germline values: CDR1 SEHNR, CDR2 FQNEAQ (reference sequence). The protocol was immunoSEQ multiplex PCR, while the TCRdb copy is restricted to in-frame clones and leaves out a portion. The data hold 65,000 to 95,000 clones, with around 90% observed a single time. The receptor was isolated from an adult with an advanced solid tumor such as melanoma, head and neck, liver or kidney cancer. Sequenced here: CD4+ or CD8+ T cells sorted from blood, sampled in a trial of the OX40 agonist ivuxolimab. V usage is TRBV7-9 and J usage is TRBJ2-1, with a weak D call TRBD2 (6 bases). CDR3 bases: TGTGCCAGCAGCGCGGGACCTTACAATGAGCAGTTCTTC. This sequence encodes CASSAGPYNEQFF.